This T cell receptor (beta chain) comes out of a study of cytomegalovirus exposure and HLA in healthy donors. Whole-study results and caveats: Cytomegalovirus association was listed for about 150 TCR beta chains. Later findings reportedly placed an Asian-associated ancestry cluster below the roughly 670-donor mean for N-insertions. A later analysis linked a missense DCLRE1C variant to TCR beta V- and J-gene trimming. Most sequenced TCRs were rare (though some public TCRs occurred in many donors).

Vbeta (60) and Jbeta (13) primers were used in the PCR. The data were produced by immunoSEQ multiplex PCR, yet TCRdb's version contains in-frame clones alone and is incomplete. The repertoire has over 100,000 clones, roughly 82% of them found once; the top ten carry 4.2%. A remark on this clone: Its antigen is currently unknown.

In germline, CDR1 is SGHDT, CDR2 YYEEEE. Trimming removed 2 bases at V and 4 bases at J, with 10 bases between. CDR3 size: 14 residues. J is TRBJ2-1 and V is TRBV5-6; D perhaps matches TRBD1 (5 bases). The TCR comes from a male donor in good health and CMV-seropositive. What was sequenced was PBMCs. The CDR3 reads CASSLTGIYNEQFF. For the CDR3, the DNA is TGTGCCAGCAGCTTAACAGGAATATACAATGAGCAGTTCTTC.